This T cell receptor beta chain was captured by sequencing in a study of blood T cell repertoires in COVID-19. Study overall: The samples span acute and convalescent COVID-19 from the United States, Italy and Spain. The analysed material was cDNA or gDNA that came from T cells, B-cell-depleted T cells, or PBMCs.

In the original processing: From reference gene primer amplification, estimates of nucleated cell counts were derived. Clones were sequenced by immunoSEQ multiplex PCR, and TCRdb holds only the in-frame ones, with some missing. For V, J and clone size, that table is used; D and trimming come from the DNA. This sample carries 150,000 or so clones, around 80% of them seen once, and the ten largest clones take about 16%. The sequenced material came from peripheral blood. This sequence originates from a human donor with acute or convalescent COVID-19. The donor label of this sample is uncertain.

This chain's CDR3 is CASSRQDVNYGYTF. CDR3 coding DNA: TGTGCCAGCAGTCGACAGGACGTTAACTATGGCTACACCTTC. The V and J genes are TRBV6-2 or TRBV6-3 and TRBJ1-2; maybe TRBD1 (6 bases). V was cut by 5 bases and J by 1 base, with 11 bases left in between. Germline CDR1 reads MNHEY; CDR2 reads SVGEGT. The CDR3 is 14 amino acids.